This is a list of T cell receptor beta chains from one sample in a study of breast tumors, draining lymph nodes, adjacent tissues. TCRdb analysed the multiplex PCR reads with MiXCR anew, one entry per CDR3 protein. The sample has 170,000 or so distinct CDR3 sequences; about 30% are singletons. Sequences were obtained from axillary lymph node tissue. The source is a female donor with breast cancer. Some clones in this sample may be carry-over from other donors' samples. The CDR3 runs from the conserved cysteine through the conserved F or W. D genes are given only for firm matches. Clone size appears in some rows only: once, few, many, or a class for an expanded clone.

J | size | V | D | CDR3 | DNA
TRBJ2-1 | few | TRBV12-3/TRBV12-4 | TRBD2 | CASSQAGGLWREQFF | TGTGCCAGCAGCCAAGCGGGGGGGCTCTGGCGCGAGCAGTTCTTC
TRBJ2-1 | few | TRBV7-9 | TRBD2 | CASSFYGGGMSSYNEQFF | TGTGCCAGCAGCTTCTATGGGGGGGGGATGAGCTCCTACAATGAGCAGTTCTTC
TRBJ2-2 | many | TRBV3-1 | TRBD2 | CASSQERLAGDTGELFF | TGTGCCAGCAGCCAAGAAAGACTAGCGGGGGACACCGGGGAGCTGTTTTTT
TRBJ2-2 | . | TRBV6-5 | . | CASRPLPNGLKHGELFF | TGTGCCAGCAGGCCGTTACCCAACGGACTGAAACACGGGGAGCTGTTTTTT
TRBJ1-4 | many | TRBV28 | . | CASSLDEKLFF | TGTGCCAGCAGTTTAGATGAAAAACTGTTTTTT
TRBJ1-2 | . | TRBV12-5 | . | CASGFVERPTYGYTF | TGTGCTAGTGGTTTTGTGGAGAGACCTACCTATGGCTACACCTTC
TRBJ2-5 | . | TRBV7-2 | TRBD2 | CASSKTSGGATGYF | TGTGCCAGCAGCAAAACTAGCGGGGGGGCAACCGGGTACTTC
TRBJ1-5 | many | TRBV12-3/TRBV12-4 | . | CASSPRYRNQPQHF | TGTGCCAGCAGCCCCAGGTACCGAAATCAGCCCCAGCATTTT
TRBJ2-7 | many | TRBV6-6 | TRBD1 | CASSVNTGGFTYEQYF | TGTGCCAGCAGTGTAAATACAGGGGGCTTCACCTACGAGCAGTACTTC
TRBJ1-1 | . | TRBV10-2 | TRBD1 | CASSPDRGNTEAFF | TGTGCCAGCAGTCCGGACAGGGGGAACACTGAAGCTTTCTTT
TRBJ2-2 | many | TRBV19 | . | CASKKFRAHTPGELFF | TGTGCCAGTAAAAAATTCCGGGCACATACCCCCGGGGAGCTGTTTTTT
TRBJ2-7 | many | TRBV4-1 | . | CASSPQALLTGEQYF | TGCGCCAGCAGCCCACAAGCGCTACTGACGGGGGAGCAGTACTTC
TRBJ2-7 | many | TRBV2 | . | CASGAQYEQYF | TGTGCCAGCGGGGCACAGTACGAGCAGTACTTC
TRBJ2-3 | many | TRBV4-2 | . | CASSPSGDPGADTQYF | TGTGCCAGCAGCCCATCCGGAGATCCGGGGGCAGATACGCAGTATTTT
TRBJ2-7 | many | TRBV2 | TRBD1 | CAGYPGTASYEQYF | TGTGCCGGATACCCGGGGACAGCCTCCTACGAGCAGTACTTC
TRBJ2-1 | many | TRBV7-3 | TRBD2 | CASSVSGTSGNEQFF | TGTGCCAGCAGCGTATCCGGGACTAGCGGCAATGAGCAGTTCTTC
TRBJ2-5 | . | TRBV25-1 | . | CASSERSGGGWQETQCF | TGTGCCAGCAGTGAACGATCGGGGGGCGGCTGGCAAGAGACCCAGTGCTTC
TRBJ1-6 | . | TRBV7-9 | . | CASSSLDGAGSPLHF | TGTGCCAGCAGCTCCCTGGACGGGGCAGGGTCACCCCTCCACTTT
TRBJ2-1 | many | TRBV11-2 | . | CASSLRSVTSYNEQFF | TGTGCCAGCAGCTTGAGGTCGGTCACCTCCTACAATGAGCAGTTCTTC
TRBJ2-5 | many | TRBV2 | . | CASSVFGETQYF | TGTGCCAGCAGTGTTTTTGGGGAGACCCAGTACTTC
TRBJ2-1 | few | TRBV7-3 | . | CASSLGQGPYNEQLF | TGTGCCAGCAGCTTAGGCCAGGGGCCTTACAATGAGCAGCTCTTC
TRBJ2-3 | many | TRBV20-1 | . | CSARLRDGDTQYF | TGCAGTGCTAGATTGAGGGACGGAGATACGCAGTATTTT
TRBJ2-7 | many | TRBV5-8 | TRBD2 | CASSLGTSGPSEQYF | TGTGCCAGCAGCTTAGGGACTAGCGGGCCCTCCGAGCAGTACTTC
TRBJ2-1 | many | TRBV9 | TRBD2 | CASSVNREGRAYDEQFF | TGTGCCAGCAGCGTAAACCGGGAGGGTAGGGCTTACGATGAGCAGTTCTTC
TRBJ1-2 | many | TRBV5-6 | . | CASSFGSGYTF | TGTGCCAGCAGCTTCGGATCTGGCTACACCTTC
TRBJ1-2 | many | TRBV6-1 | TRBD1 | CASRGQPYGYTF | TGTGCCAGCAGGGGACAGCCCTATGGCTACACCTTC
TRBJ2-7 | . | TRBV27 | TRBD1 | CASSLRDRGSYEQYF | TGTGCCAGCAGTTTAAGGGACAGGGGTTCCTACGAGCAGTACTTC
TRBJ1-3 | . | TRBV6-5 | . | CASWVAGTRNTIYF | TGTGCCAGCTGGGTAGCAGGGACCCGAAACACCATATATTTT
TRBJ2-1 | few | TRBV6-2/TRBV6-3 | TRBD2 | CASSSSSGRENEQFF | TGTGCCAGCAGTTCGAGTAGCGGGAGGGAAAATGAGCAGTTCTTC
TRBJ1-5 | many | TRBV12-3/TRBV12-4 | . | CASSLVAGQHSNQPQHF | TGTGCCAGCAGTTTAGTGGCGGGACAACATAGCAATCAGCCCCAGCATTTT
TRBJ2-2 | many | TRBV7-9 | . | CASGKDTGELFF | TGTGCCAGCGGCAAAGACACCGGGGAGCTGTTTTTT
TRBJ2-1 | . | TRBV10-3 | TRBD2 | CAISDVAGGPLFF | TGTGCCATCAGTGACGTGGCGGGAGGGCCACTATTCTTC
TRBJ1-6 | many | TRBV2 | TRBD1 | CASSDRGRISPLHF | TGTGCCAGCAGCGACAGGGGAAGGATTTCACCCCTCCACTTT